The 21 T cell receptor beta chains in this list originate from one sample, sequenced in a study of shared clonotypes between healthy human individuals. Data came from immunoSEQ multiplex PCR; TCRdb stores just in-frame clones and leaves some out. The sample carries 2 million to 3 million clones, approximately 93% recorded once. The specimen sequenced was naive CD4+ T cells from PBMCs. Specified subset: CD45RA+ positively selected. These receptors came from a man between 18 and 35 years old in good health. Some clones in this sample may be carry-over from other donors' samples.

The V gene is TRBV7-2, the J gene TRBJ2-3; 13 bases align to TRBD2. This CDR3 is 15 amino acids long. The trim removed 5 bases at V and 4 bases at J, leaving 3 bases unmatched. CDR1 and CDR2 (germline): SGHTA, FQGNSA. CDR3 sequence (DNA): TGTGCCAGCAGCGATACTAGCGGGAGGGCAGATACGCAGTATTTT. As protein: CASSDTSGRADTQYF.

The table lists this clone with a count of one. The chain combines TRBV28 with TRBJ2-7; 8 bases map to TRBD1. The CDR3 totals 16 residues. CDR1 and CDR2 (germline): MDHEN, SYDVKM. V trimming: 1 base; J trimming: 0 bases; junction bases outside the gene matches: 5. The CDR3 region has the DNA TGTGCCAGCAGTTTATTCGCAGGGGGCCACTCCTACGAGCAGTACTTC. Its translation is CASSLFAGGHSYEQYF.

The chain joins TRBV28 to TRBJ2-6; 9 bases align to TRBD1. Germline-derived CDR1 and CDR2 are MDHEN and SYDVKM. The CDR3 has 15 amino acids. V shed 8 bases and J 0 bases; nucleotides not matched to a gene: 2. The CDR3 here is CASRQGVSGANVLTF. The DNA for the CDR3 is TGTGCCAGCCGACAGGGGGTCTCTGGGGCCAACGTCCTGACTTTC.

The CDR3 is CASSIRGTSGRFYEQYF. The CDR3 DNA is TGTGCCAGCAGTATCAGGGGGACTAGCGGGAGGTTCTACGAGCAGTACTTC. The V gene is TRBV27, the J gene TRBJ2-7, with 15 bases identical to TRBD2. Germline CDR1 is MNHEY and CDR2 is SMNVEV (reference sequence). The CDR3 extends over 17 amino acids. Trimming removed 5 bases from V and 3 bases from J; junction bases left unmatched: 8.

V is TRBV25-1 and J is TRBJ2-7; TRBD2 matches 7 bases. V was pared by 4 bases and J by 5 bases, with 5 bases of the junction left unmatched. CDR1 and CDR2 from the germline V gene are MGHDK and SYGVNS. There are 13 residues in the CDR3. The CDR3 region is CASSVREGHEQYF. The CDR3 DNA reads as TGTGCCAGCAGTGTCAGGGAGGGCCACGAGCAGTACTTC.

This chain uses TRBV27 with TRBJ1-1; D is possibly TRBD1 (6 bases). This CDR3 contains 15 residues. V lost 5 bases, J lost 1 base, and 14 bases lay in between. CDR1 and CDR2 from the germline V gene are MNHEY and SMNVEV (reference sequence). CDR3 coding DNA: TGTGCCAGCAGTCACTATGGGACAAGGAACACTGAAGCTTTCTTT. This sequence encodes CASSHYGTRNTEAFF.

The chain has TRBV5-5 and TRBJ2-5; D not certain. The CDR3 length is 14 residues. V lost 0 bases to trimming and J lost 1 base, with 7 bases between them. CDR1 and CDR2 (germline): SGHKS, YYEKEE (reference sequence). CDR3 in amino acids: CASSLVESQETQYF. CDR3 DNA sequence: TGTGCCAGCAGCTTGGTCGAGTCCCAAGAGACCCAGTACTTC.

The chain couples TRBV7-9 to TRBJ2-3; TRBD1 is a possible D gene (6 bases). The CDR3 totals 17 residues. The germline CDR1 and CDR2 sequences are SEHNR and FQNEAQ (reference sequence). Trimming pared 5 bases from V and 5 bases from J, leaving 23 bases between. The CDR3 region has the DNA TGTGCCAGCAGCCACATACAGGGTGCCGCTCCAGGAGATACGCAGTATTTT. Translating it yields CASSHIQGAAPGDTQYF.

The V and J genes are TRBV11-1 and TRBJ2-1; 12 nucleotides align to TRBD2. The CDR3 extends over 18 amino acids. The V gene end was trimmed by 5 bases and the J gene end by 3 bases; junction bases not matched to a gene: 11. Per germline, CDR1 SGHAT and CDR2 FQDESV (reference sequence). CDR3 coding DNA: TGTGCCAGCAGCACGTACGGGACTAGCGGGTCACACTACAATGAGCAGTTCTTC. As protein: CASSTYGTSGSHYNEQFF.

V is TRBV10-1 and J is TRBJ1-1; 7 bases are shared with TRBD1. The V gene's germline CDR1 is WNHNN and CDR2 SYGVQD (reference sequence). The CDR3 spans 13 residues. V lost 8 bases and J lost 2; bases outside the gene matches: 5. The CDR3 DNA reads TGCGCCAGCCAGGACAGGACCAACACTGAAGCTTTCTTT. It specifies CASQDRTNTEAFF.

The chain couples TRBV7-3 to TRBJ1-1, with no clear D. Germline lookup yields CDR1 SGHTA and CDR2 FQGTGA. The CDR3 has 13 residues. V lost 4 bases to trimming and J lost 5 bases, with 11 bases between them. CDR3 DNA: TGTGCCAGCAGCTCCCGACGGCGTACTGAAGCTTTCTTT. It encodes CASSSRRRTEAFF.

Points on this clone: The same CDR3 can be traced to other DNA sequences in this sample. J is TRBJ2-3 and V is TRBV5-6; tentative D call: TRBD2 (5 bases). V lost 0 bases and J lost 1, with 6 bases in between. Germline values: CDR1 SGHDT, CDR2 YYEEEE. The CDR3 runs 14 residues. CDR3 nucleotide sequence: TGTGCCAGCAGCTTGGGGGGAGGCACAGATACGCAGTATTTT. Amino acids: CASSLGGGTDTQYF. The complete variable domain, with remaining parts taken from reference TRBV5-6 and TRBJ2-3, reads DAGVTQSPTHLIKTRGQQVTLRCSPKSGHDTVSWYQQALGQGPQFIFQYYEEEERQRGNFPDRFSGHQFPNYSSELNVNALLLGDSALYLCASSLGGGTDTQYFGPGTRLTVL.

V usage is TRBV29-1 and J usage is TRBJ2-3; D gene uncertain. Germline V gene data show CDR1 as SQVTM and CDR2 as ANQGSEA. V was trimmed by 8 bases and J by 4 bases, leaving 10 bases between them. The CDR3 covers 11 residues. CDR3 loop: CSPGGPDTQYF. The CDR3 region has the DNA TGCAGCCCGGGTGGCCCAGATACGCAGTATTTT.

This CDR3 reads CATSREIGTGAYEQYF. For the CDR3, the DNA is TGTGCCACCAGCAGAGAAATTGGGACAGGGGCGTACGAGCAGTACTTC. The J gene is TRBJ2-7, the V gene TRBV15, with TRBD1 matching over 10 bases. The CDR3 has 16 residues. Germline CDR1 reads LNHNV; CDR2 reads YYDKDF (reference sequence). The V gene end was trimmed by 0 bases and the J gene end by 4 bases; junction bases not matched to a gene: 6.

V and J are TRBV5-1 and TRBJ2-7, with 8 bases fitting TRBD1. V lost 3 bases to trimming and J lost 9 bases; unmatched junction nucleotides: 11. CDR1 is SGHRS and CDR2 is YFSETQ in the germline V gene. CDR3 length: 14 amino acids. The chain's CDR3 is CASSSRTGQPGQYF. In DNA form, the CDR3 reads TGCGCCAGCAGCTCCCGGACAGGGCAACCGGGGCAGTACTTC.

V gene TRBV6-5 combines with J gene TRBJ1-2, with 7 bases that match TRBD1. This CDR3 comprises 14 residues. With V trimmed by 5 bases and J by 1 base, 4 bases remained unmatched. The germline gives CDR1 MNHEY, CDR2 SVGAGI. The CDR3 sequence is CASSGDRDNYGYTF. As DNA, the CDR3 is TGTGCCAGCAGTGGGGACAGAGATAACTATGGCTACACCTTC.

The table lists this clone with a few counts. The V and J genes are TRBV7-3 and TRBJ2-5; D is ambiguous. Germline CDR1 SGHTA, CDR2 FQGTGA. With 5 bases removed from V and 4 bases from J, the gap between germline ends came to 11 bases. The CDR3 spans 13 residues. The CDR3 sequence is CASSRQGAETQYF. The CDR3 bases are TGTGCCAGCAGCCGACAAGGTGCAGAGACCCAGTACTTC.

The V gene is TRBV7-9, the J gene TRBJ2-5; 11 bases align to TRBD2. The J call is uncertain, as TRBJ2-7 better fits the DNA end. The CDR3 is 16 amino acids. Germline V gene data show CDR1 as SEHNR and CDR2 as FQNEAQ (reference sequence). CDR3 region: CASSSTGLAGGLEQYF. The CDR3 nucleotides are TGTGCCAGCAGCTCCACCGGGTTAGCGGGAGGGCTCGAGCAGTACTTC.

V usage is TRBV2 and J usage is TRBJ1-4, with D perhaps TRBD1 (6 bases). Germline CDR1 is SNHLY and CDR2 is FYNNEI. Trimming pared 5 bases from V and 0 bases from J, leaving 13 bases between. This CDR3 region has 16 residues. CDR3 coding DNA: TGTGCCAGCAGTAGATGGACAGTCGCAACTAATGAAAAACTGTTTTTT. This translates into CASSRWTVATNEKLFF. The full variable domain, completed using reference TRBV2 and TRBJ1-4, is EPEVTQTPSHQVTQMGQEVILRCVPISNHLYFYWYRQILGQKVEFLVSFYNNEISEKSEIFDDQFSVERPDGSNFTLKIRSTKLEDSAMYFCASSRWTVATNEKLFFGSGTQLSVL.

The chain has TRBV5-4 and TRBJ1-3; D is ambiguous. Germline lookup yields CDR1 SGHNT and CDR2 YYREEE (reference sequence). V was trimmed by 0 bases and J by 0 bases, leaving 10 bases between them. CDR3 length: 16 amino acids. The CDR3 DNA sequence: TGTGCCAGCAGCTTGGACATTTGGGGCTCTGGAAACACCATATATTTT. This sequence encodes CASSLDIWGSGNTIYF.

The chain links TRBV11-3 to TRBJ2-7; unclear D gene. V lost 3 bases and J 5 bases, leaving 11 bases between the germline ends. Germline CDR1 SGHNT, CDR2 YENEEA. This CDR3 region has 13 residues. CDR3 loop: CASSLWAFNEQYF. CDR3 DNA sequence: TGTGCCAGCAGCTTGTGGGCGTTTAACGAGCAGTACTTC.